Listed below are T cell receptor beta chains from one sample, sequenced in a study of cytomegalovirus exposure and HLA in healthy donors. Profiled with immunoSEQ multiplex PCR; TCRdb holds only in-frame clones, not every one. The data show around 210,000 clones, with roughly 73% seen just once and 0.4% to 0.6% held by the top ten. The specimen sequenced was PBMCs. These receptors were obtained from a boy between 10 and 17 years old in good health and CMV-seronegative. Both conserved end residues are part of each CDR3. Each record gives: CDR3 protein, V gene.

cdr3_aa: CASSETTGAATEAFF
v_call: TRBV25-1

cdr3_aa: CASSPMGQGVGNTEAFF
v_call: TRBV18

cdr3_aa: CASSFEVSTDTQYF
v_call: TRBV5-5

cdr3_aa: CASRRDSSGYTF
v_call: TRBV7-3

cdr3_aa: CASSWAGQYNEQFF
v_call: TRBV5-1

cdr3_aa: CASSIDGGQGGGYTF
v_call: TRBV19

cdr3_aa: CAISDIQANEKLFF
v_call: TRBV10-3

cdr3_aa: CASSVFAGGYEQYF
v_call: TRBV9

cdr3_aa: CASSPVRYTEAFF
v_call: TRBV27

cdr3_aa: CASSYRPATNTEAFF
v_call: TRBV6-5

cdr3_aa: CASSWGRVNSGNTIYF
v_call: TRBV7-2

cdr3_aa: CASSQGRFTRGYTF
v_call: TRBV14

cdr3_aa: CASSQPSSYNEQFF
v_call: TRBV5-1

cdr3_aa: CASTEGLESYNEQFF
v_call: TRBV10-1

cdr3_aa: CASSVVPDRDNEQFF
v_call: TRBV9

cdr3_aa: CASTQQVRSYGYTF
v_call: TRBV28

cdr3_aa: CASSHILTGNTIYF
v_call: TRBV6-6

cdr3_aa: CAWSALYGYTF
v_call: TRBV30

cdr3_aa: CASSSYQGARNEQFF
v_call: TRBV11-2

cdr3_aa: CASSYEGRGSGELFF
v_call: TRBV6-6

cdr3_aa: CASSQEMGARGEQFF
v_call: TRBV4-1

cdr3_aa: CASSLLAGNEKLFF
v_call: TRBV7-7

cdr3_aa: CASSLGTAGPYEQYF
v_call: TRBV5-4

cdr3_aa: CASSGDTNTEAFF
v_call: TRBV2

cdr3_aa: CASSLTGTAGNTIYF
v_call: TRBV5-1

cdr3_aa: CASSLTAGNTEAFF
v_call: TRBV7-3

cdr3_aa: CASSLEASGGYTQYF
v_call: TRBV7-9

cdr3_aa: CASSFTGLANYGYTF
v_call: TRBV5-8

cdr3_aa: CASSIDISGSREQYF
v_call: TRBV5-1

cdr3_aa: CASSFRDSYYEQYF
v_call: TRBV6-5

cdr3_aa: CASSRTGTGRGDTQYF
v_call: TRBV7-3

cdr3_aa: CASSLFQGAGETQYF
v_call: TRBV7-3

cdr3_aa: CASSIYAGGGPFDEQFF
v_call: TRBV19

cdr3_aa: CASRTGGKESEAFF
v_call: TRBV7-9

cdr3_aa: CASSLLGGRSDTQYF
v_call: TRBV27

cdr3_aa: CAWDMGTSGTDTQYF
v_call: TRBV30

cdr3_aa: CASSLEASGPNYEQYF
v_call: TRBV7-6

cdr3_aa: CASSRGQNYGYTF
v_call: TRBV7-3

cdr3_aa: CASSSRTSGILGNIQYF
v_call: TRBV7-2

cdr3_aa: CASSPKGPGQGNSPLHF
v_call: TRBV18

cdr3_aa: CASRRDSNYGYTF
v_call: TRBV6-5

cdr3_aa: CASSLEVRGETYAQYF
v_call: TRBV4-1

cdr3_aa: CASSAARVNTEAFF
v_call: TRBV7-6

cdr3_aa: CASSLEPSLPSYEQYF
v_call: TRBV5-1

cdr3_aa: CAIRKAENTEAFF
v_call: TRBV10-3

cdr3_aa: CAIRSRVNEQFF
v_call: TRBV10-3

cdr3_aa: CASSLTLALTDTQYF
v_call: TRBV7-3

cdr3_aa: CAGRRGERVKGATNEKLFF
v_call: TRBV21-1

cdr3_aa: CASSLSTGGEEAFF
v_call: TRBV9